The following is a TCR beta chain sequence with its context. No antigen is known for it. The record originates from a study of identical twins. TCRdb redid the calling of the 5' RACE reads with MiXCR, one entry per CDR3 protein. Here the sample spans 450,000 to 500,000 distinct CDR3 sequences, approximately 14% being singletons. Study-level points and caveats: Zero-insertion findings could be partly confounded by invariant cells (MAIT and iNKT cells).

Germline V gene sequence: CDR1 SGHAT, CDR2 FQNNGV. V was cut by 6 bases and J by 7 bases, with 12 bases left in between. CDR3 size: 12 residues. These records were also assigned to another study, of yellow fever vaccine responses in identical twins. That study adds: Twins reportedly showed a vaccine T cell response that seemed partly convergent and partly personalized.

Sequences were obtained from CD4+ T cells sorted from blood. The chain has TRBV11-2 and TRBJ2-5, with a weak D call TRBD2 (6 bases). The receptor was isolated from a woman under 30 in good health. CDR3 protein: CASREGKATQYF. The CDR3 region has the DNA TGTGCCAGCAGGGAGGGCAAGGCGACCCAGTACTTC.